This TCR beta chain was profiled in a study of T cell responses to AZD1222 COVID-19 vaccine. A remark on this clone: Its antigen remains unknown.

This CDR3 has 12 amino acids. General study points: When two AZD1222 doses had been given, Spike-specific TCR breadth and depth rose.

Data came from immunoSEQ multiplex PCR; TCRdb stores just in-frame clones and leaves some out. The repertoire holds 150,000 to 170,000 clones, with about 92% as singletons. The TCR was taken from an adult in good health. Sequences were derived from peripheral blood, sampled on day 0 of AZD1222 vaccination. This chain links TRBV21-1 with TRBJ1-2; the tabulated D call, TRBD1, remains unverified against the DNA. TRBV21-1 has pseudogene status. The CDR3 DNA sequence: TGTGCCAGCAGCAACCCAGACTATGGCTACACCTTC. It yields the protein CASSNPDYGYTF.